The rows below give T cell receptor beta chains drawn from one sample of a study of blood T cell repertoires in COVID-19. Sequenced by immunoSEQ multiplex PCR; TCRdb stores in-frame clones only, minus some. This table has roughly 120,000 clones, over 65% appearing once. The sequenced material came from peripheral blood. The receptors were gathered from a man between 65 and 85 years old with acute or convalescent COVID-19. Each CDR3 is given without its conserved first and last residue. Fields, in order: J gene, V gene, CDR3 protein.

j_gene: TRBJ2-7
v_gene: TRBV28
CDR3aa: ASSFLSGASSLQKQY

j_gene: TRBJ2-2
v_gene: TRBV5-4
CDR3aa: ASSLYPGSSGFSGELF

j_gene: TRBJ2-3
v_gene: TRBV12-3/TRBV12-4
CDR3aa: ASSWSSGRTQY

j_gene: TRBJ1-2
v_gene: TRBV5-1
CDR3aa: ASSLTHSIANYGYT

j_gene: TRBJ1-1
v_gene: TRBV6-1
CDR3aa: ASSEVSPLFRGRGNTEAF

j_gene: TRBJ1-5
v_gene: TRBV19
CDR3aa: ASNRGQTSNQPQH

j_gene: TRBJ1-3
v_gene: TRBV10-3
CDR3aa: AMGGGNTIY

j_gene: TRBJ2-7
v_gene: TRBV19
CDR3aa: ASRREGGVPTYEQY

j_gene: TRBJ2-7
v_gene: TRBV6-5
CDR3aa: ASSYQGGEQY

j_gene: TRBJ2-1
v_gene: TRBV9
CDR3aa: ASSVEGVSYNEQF

j_gene: TRBJ2-7
v_gene: TRBV5-1
CDR3aa: ASSFETGNSYEQY

j_gene: TRBJ2-1
v_gene: TRBV5-1
CDR3aa: ASSVVLADNEQF